This T cell receptor (beta chain) was identified during a study of T cells after yellow fever vaccination. Study in general: Fractions containing few cells were prepared with SMART-Seq v4 Ultra Low Input.

A process of 5'RACE template switching, which added a universal primer site and UMIs, was used to make TCR cDNA. TCRdb itself ran the 5' RACE reads through MiXCR, one entry per CDR3 protein. This table holds some 670,000 distinct CDR3 sequences, 10% to 15% found once. Findings and caveats of the study: Although most clonotypes did not, a small share appeared in both CD4 and CD8 compartments. Most clones from primary vaccination resurfaced after the booster (around 95% CD4, more than 75% CD8).

This clonotype has a handful of counts. The antigen is not known. This sequence was found in a man under 40 who received the YFV17D yellow fever vaccine. The sequences come from PBMCs, collected on the day of the yellow fever booster vaccination.

CDR3 amino acids: CAISDTLREGKVQYF. CDR3 in DNA: TGTGCCATCAGCGACACTCTGCGGGAGGGGAAAGTTCAGTACTTC. The rearrangement joins TRBV10-3 to TRBJ2-4; the match to TRBD2 covers 9 bases. The CDR3 has 15 residues. Germline lookup yields CDR1 ENHRY and CDR2 SYGVKD. Unmatched junction bases numbered 14, after V lost 6 bases and J lost 11 bases.